This TCR beta chain is drawn from a study of blood T cell repertoires in COVID-19. Background on the study: PBMCs, B-cell-depleted T cells, or T cells provided the cDNA or gDNA that made up the material.

From germline, CDR1 is SGHRS and CDR2 YFSETQ. The CDR3 contains 16 residues. V shed 4 bases, J shed 2 bases, and the junction held 10 bases outside the gene matches. This clone was detected only once. Assay used: immunoSEQ multiplex PCR; TCRdb lists only in-frame clones, some missing. This sample has nearly 90,000 clones, with about nine tenths found just once. This sequence originates from a man aged 18 to 29 with COVID-19, enrolled during active disease. The sample consisted of peripheral blood. The chain employs TRBV5-1 and TRBJ2-7, with 9 positions matching TRBD1. The CDR3 DNA reads as TGCGCCAGCAGCGCGCAGAGGACAGGGGCCACCTACGAGCAGTACTTC. It codes for CASSAQRTGATYEQYF.